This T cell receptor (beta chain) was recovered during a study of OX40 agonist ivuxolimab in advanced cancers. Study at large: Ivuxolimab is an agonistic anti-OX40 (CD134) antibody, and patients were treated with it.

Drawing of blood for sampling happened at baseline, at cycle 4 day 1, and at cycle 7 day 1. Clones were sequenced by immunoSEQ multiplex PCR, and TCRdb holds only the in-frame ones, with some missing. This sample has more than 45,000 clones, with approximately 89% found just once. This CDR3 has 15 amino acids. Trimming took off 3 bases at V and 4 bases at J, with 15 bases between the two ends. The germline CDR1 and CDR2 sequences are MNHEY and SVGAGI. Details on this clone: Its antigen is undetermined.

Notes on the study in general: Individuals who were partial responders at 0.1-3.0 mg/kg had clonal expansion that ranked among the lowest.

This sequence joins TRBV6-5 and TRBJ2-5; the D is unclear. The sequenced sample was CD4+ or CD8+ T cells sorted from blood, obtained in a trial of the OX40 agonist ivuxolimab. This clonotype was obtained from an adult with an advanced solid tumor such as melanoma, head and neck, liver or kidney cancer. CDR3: CASSYDLGPGETQYF. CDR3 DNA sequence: TGTGCCAGCAGTTATGATCTCGGGCCCGGAGAGACCCAGTACTTC.